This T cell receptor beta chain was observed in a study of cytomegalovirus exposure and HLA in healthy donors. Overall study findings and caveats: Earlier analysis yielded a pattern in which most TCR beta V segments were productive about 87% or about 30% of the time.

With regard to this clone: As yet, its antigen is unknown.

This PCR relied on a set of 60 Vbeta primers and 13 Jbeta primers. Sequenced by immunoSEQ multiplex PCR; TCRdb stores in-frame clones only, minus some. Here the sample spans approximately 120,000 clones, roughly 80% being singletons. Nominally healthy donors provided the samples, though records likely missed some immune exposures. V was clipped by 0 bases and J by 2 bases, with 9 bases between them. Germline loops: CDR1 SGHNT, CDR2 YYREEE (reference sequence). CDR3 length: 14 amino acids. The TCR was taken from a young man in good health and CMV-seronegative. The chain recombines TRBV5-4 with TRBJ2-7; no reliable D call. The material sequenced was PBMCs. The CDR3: CASSLAVGPYEQYF. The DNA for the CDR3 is TGTGCCAGCAGCTTGGCCGTTGGGCCCTACGAGCAGTACTTC.